The 29 T cell receptor beta chains listed next were all sequenced from one sample in a study of metastatic and nonmetastatic thyroid tumors. MiXCR reprocessed the PCR reads for TCRdb. The sample has approximately 28,000 clones, roughly 15% seen once. All patients were treatment-naive before thyroid surgery. The sample consisted of blood. All receptors derive from a male donor with papillary thyroid cancer or a benign thyroid nodule (not recorded which). Some clones in this sample may be carry-over from other donors' samples.

This clone was observed many times. V gene TRBV20-1 combines with J gene TRBJ2-7; weak D call: TRBD1 (6 bases). V was trimmed by 6 bases and J by 7 bases, leaving 19 bases between them. CDR3 length: 13 amino acids. Germline V lookup: CDR1 DFQATT, CDR2 SNEGSKA (reference sequence). The CDR3 sequence: CSATLTRTGEQYF. CDR3 DNA sequence: TGCAGTGCAACATTAACAAGAACAGGGGAGCAGTACTTC.

This clone was counted ten times or more. The CDR3 region has the DNA TGTGCCAGCAGCGAGGGGGGTGGAGGGGAGGGCGAGCAGTACTTC. This gives the protein CASSEGGGGEGEQYF. V is TRBV9 and J is TRBJ2-7; D may be TRBD2 (7 bases). The germline CDR1 and CDR2 sequences are SGDLS and YYNGEE. There are 15 residues in the CDR3. Trimming took off 3 bases at V and 6 bases at J, with 19 bases between the two ends.

This clone was detected ten times or more. The V gene is TRBV19, the J gene TRBJ2-2; D may be TRBD2 (6 bases). The CDR3 is made up of 18 amino acids. Trimming took off 2 bases at V and 0 bases at J, with 16 bases between the two ends. From germline, CDR1 is LNHDA and CDR2 SQIVND (reference sequence). The CDR3 spells CASSISGLAGPNTGELFF. The CDR3 DNA follows: TGTGCCAGTAGTATATCGGGCTTGGCGGGGCCGAACACCGGGGAGCTGTTTTTT.

This clone was recorded at least ten times. The gene calls are TRBV6-1 and TRBJ2-3; TRBD2 matches 10 bases. CDR1 and CDR2 (germline): MNHNS, SASEGT. V shed 6 bases and J 15 bases; nucleotides not matched to a gene: 9. The length of the CDR3 is 12 residues. As DNA, the CDR3 is TGTGCCAGCAGCCGGACTAGCGGAGGGGAATATTTT. Its translation: CASSRTSGGEYF.

This clone was detected only a few times. The V and J genes are TRBV12-3 or TRBV12-4 and TRBJ2-3, with D unclear. V was cut by 2 bases and J by 2 bases, with 8 bases left in between. This CDR3 region has 14 residues. The CDR3, as DNA: TGTGCCAGCAGTTTACTCGAATACACAGATACGCAGTATTTT. It encodes CASSLLEYTDTQYF.

This clone appeared many times. V gene TRBV7-3 combines with J gene TRBJ1-1; the D gene is possibly TRBD1 (6 bases). The V end lost 5 bases, the J end lost 1 base, and 8 bases lay between the germline ends. Germline V gives CDR1 SGHTA, CDR2 FQGTGA. The CDR3 is made up of 13 amino acids. This chain's CDR3 is CASSRQENTEAFF. CDR3 in DNA: TGTGCCAGCAGCCGACAGGAGAACACTGAAGCTTTCTTT.

This clone was counted many times. This chain connects TRBV11-2 to TRBJ2-4, with a possible D match to TRBD1 (6 bases). The length of the CDR3 is 15 residues. Per the germline V gene, CDR1 is SGHAT and CDR2 is FQNNGV. Trimming stripped 2 bases from V and 9 bases from J, with 17 bases between. The CDR3 is CASSLLQGIIAIQYF. The CDR3 DNA sequence: TGTGCCAGCAGCTTACTACAGGGAATCATAGCCATTCAGTACTTC.

This clone was found many times. The rearrangement links TRBV20-1 to TRBJ2-6; 9 bases align to TRBD1. This CDR3 spans 17 amino acids. Germline values: CDR1 DFQATT, CDR2 SNEGSKA (reference sequence). The J segment lost 4 bases and the V segment lost 3 bases, leaving 10 bases of the junction unmatched. The CDR3 reads CSASGPGQGPGANVLTF. In nucleotides, the CDR3 is TGCAGTGCTAGTGGACCGGGACAGGGCCCCGGGGCCAACGTCCTGACTTTC.

By sample fraction, this clone is medium-sized (0.01 to 0.1%). J is TRBJ1-2 and V is TRBV6-1; 8 bases map to TRBD1. V gave up 1 base and J gave up 6 bases; unmatched junction bases: 10. Germline V gene sequence: CDR1 MNHNS, CDR2 SASEGT. CDR3 size: 16 residues. CDR3 in amino acids: CASSEGADRVGDGYTF. In DNA form, the CDR3 reads TGTGCCAGCAGTGAAGGGGCGGACAGGGTAGGGGATGGCTACACCTTC.

This clone was counted many times. Compared with germline, one end of the junction differs, possibly owing to a read error. The chain links TRBV5-4 to TRBJ2-7; D uncertain. The CDR3 consists of 12 residues. CDR1 and CDR2 (germline): SGHNT, YYREEE (reference sequence). The CDR3 sequence: CASSLFSYEQYF. As DNA, the CDR3 is TGTGCCAGTAGCTTGTTTAGCTACGAGCAGTACTTC.

In its sample, this clone was seen many times. The genes are TRBV20-1 and TRBJ1-2; the D gene is possibly TRBD1 (5 bases). The CDR3 contains 12 residues. Between the trimmed V and J ends, which lost 6 bases and 4 bases, there was a span of 12 bases. Germline V gives CDR1 DFQATT, CDR2 SNEGSKA (reference sequence). CDR3 bases: TGCAGTGCAACCGCAGGGCCCTATGGCTACACCTTC. Its translation: CSATAGPYGYTF.

This clone was seen repeatedly, ten times or more. The J gene is TRBJ2-1, the V gene TRBV20-1, with no clear D. The CDR3 extends over 10 amino acids. Germline CDR1 is DFQATT and CDR2 is SNEGSKA (reference sequence). V was shortened by 2 bases and J by 8 bases, with 4 bases between the two germline ends. CDR3 region: CSARSDEQFF. DNA for the CDR3: TGCAGTGCTAGATCTGATGAGCAGTTCTTC.

This clone was picked up a small number of times. The germline gene is not matched at one end of the junction; a read error may be the cause. Other nucleotide sequences from this sample produce the same CDR3. V and J are TRBV2 and TRBJ1-1; D gene ambiguous. Germline CDR1 is SNHLY and CDR2 is FYNNEI. The length of the CDR3 is 14 residues. CDR3 protein: CASSYPVVNTEAFF. The CDR3 DNA is TGTGCCAGCAGTTACCCGGTCGTTAACACTGAAGCCTTCTTT.

In its sample, this clone was seen many times. This sequence joins TRBV4-1 and TRBJ2-3; D is unresolved. Germline V lookup: CDR1 MGHRA, CDR2 YSYEKL. The CDR3 is made up of 16 amino acids. V lost 6 bases to trimming and J lost 3 bases, with 19 bases between them. CDR3 DNA: TGCGCCAGCAGTCGTGACCGAACAGTTTCAACAGATACGCAGTATTTT. Translating it yields CASSRDRTVSTDTQYF.

This clone showed up many times. V usage is TRBV2 and J usage is TRBJ2-1; D remains unclear. The CDR3 runs to 13 residues. Trimming pared 10 bases from V and 7 bases from J, leaving 17 bases between. Looked up from germline, CDR1 is SNHLY and CDR2 is FYNNEI. CDR3 coding DNA: TGTGCCATCACGGCCATCCTCCCAAATGAGCAGTTCTTC. It specifies CAITAILPNEQFF.

This chain joins TRBV4-1 and TRBJ1-3; maybe TRBD1 (6 bases). Trimming left V 0 bases short and J 3 bases short, with 18 bases between. Germline V gene lookup returns CDR1 MGHRA and CDR2 YSYEKL. The CDR3 sequence is 18 residues long. As DNA, the CDR3 is TGCGCCAGCAGCCAAGATGGGAATTACAGGGTCCGTGGAAACACCATATATTTT. It yields the protein CASSQDGNYRVRGNTIYF.

This clone is termed medium-sized. The chain combines TRBV6-1 with TRBJ2-5; the D gene could be TRBD1 or TRBD2 (5 bases each). With 2 bases removed from V and 5 bases from J, the gap between germline ends came to 12 bases. Per germline, CDR1 MNHNS and CDR2 SASEGT. CDR3 length: 14 amino acids. CDR3 amino acids: CASSEKTEGETQYF. In DNA, the CDR3 is TGTGCCAGCAGTGAAAAGACAGAGGGGGAGACCCAGTACTTC.

This clone was seen repeatedly, ten times or more. DNA of the CDR3: TGTGCCATCTTAACGGGGGAACCGAACACTGAAGCTTTCTTT. Protein sequence: CAILTGEPNTEAFF. The chain couples TRBV19 to TRBJ1-1; a possible D gene is TRBD1 (5 bases). Germline V gene lookup returns CDR1 LNHDA and CDR2 SQIVND (reference sequence). Trimming left V 10 bases short and J 1 base short, with 16 bases between. CDR3 length: 14 amino acids. The variable domain in full, with the rest retrieved from reference TRBV19 and TRBJ1-1, is DGGITQSPKYLFRKEGQNVTLSCEQNLNHDAMYWYRQDPGQGLRLIYYSQIVNDFQKGDIAEGYSVSREKKESFPLTVTSAQKNPTAFYLCAILTGEPNTEAFFGQGTRLTVV.

The sample holds many counts of this clone. A read error may produce the germline difference seen at one junction end. The rearrangement uses TRBV20-1 and TRBJ2-7, with 9 bases matching TRBD2. The V gene's germline CDR1 is DFQATT and CDR2 SNEGSKA (reference sequence). The CDR3 extends over 14 amino acids. As DNA, the CDR3 is TGCAGTGCTCGAGAGGCTAGCGGGATCTACGAGCAGTACTTC. Amino acid sequence: CSAREASGIYEQYF.

This clone was recorded at least ten times. The J gene is TRBJ2-7, the V gene TRBV18; the D gene is possibly TRBD1 (6 bases). Trimming removed 4 bases at V and 5 bases at J, with 15 bases between. The CDR3 consists of 14 residues. The germline V gene encodes CDR1 KGHSH and CDR2 LQKENI. CDR3 sequence (DNA): TGTGCCAGCTCACTACCGGGACAAGCTAACGAGCAGTACTTC. This encodes CASSLPGQANEQYF.

This clone was found many times. V and J are TRBV28 and TRBJ2-7; perhaps TRBD2 as D (7 bases). Per the germline V gene, CDR1 is MDHEN and CDR2 is SYDVKM. The CDR3 has 15 amino acids. V lost 8 bases and J lost 0, with 17 bases in between. The CDR3 loop reads CASRGASASSYEQYF. Written as DNA, the CDR3 is TGTGCCAGCCGGGGGGCTAGCGCGAGCTCCTACGAGCAGTACTTC.

This clone was picked up many times. The chain is built from TRBV6-2 or TRBV6-3 and TRBJ2-7; no firm D call. This CDR3 is built from 15 residues. V lost 0 bases to trimming and J lost 2 bases, with 11 bases between them. Per germline, CDR1 MNHEY and CDR2 SVGEGT. CDR3 residues: CASSYSPLPPYEQYF. The CDR3, as DNA: TGTGCCAGCAGTTACTCGCCTCTGCCCCCCTACGAGCAGTACTTC.

This clone was detected many times. This chain links TRBV20-1 with TRBJ2-2; 11 positions match TRBD1. CDR1 is DFQATT and CDR2 is SNEGSKA in the germline V gene (reference sequence). Trimming at V came to 5 bases and at J to 3 bases, leaving 5 bases not matched to a gene. The CDR3 spans 15 residues. The CDR3, as DNA: TGCAGTGCTGCTGGACAGGGGGCAGACACCGGGGAGCTGTTTTTT. Translating gives CSAAGQGADTGELFF.

The rearrangement joins TRBV5-1 to TRBJ2-7; D uncertain. CDR3 size: 15 residues. Germline values: CDR1 SGHRS, CDR2 YFSETQ. The V end was cut by 0 bases, the J end by 0 bases, with 10 bases between. The chain's CDR3 is CASSLEVPGSYEQYF. For the CDR3, the DNA is TGCGCCAGCAGCTTGGAAGTCCCAGGCTCCTACGAGCAGTACTTC.

This clone was counted once. Its ends do not fully match the called genes, so a read error is possible. V gene TRBV7-8 combines with J gene TRBJ2-7, with D possibly TRBD2 on 5 matching bases. Germline-derived CDR1 and CDR2 are SGHVS and FQNEAQ. CDR3 size: 14 residues. CDR3 region: CASNLNKADYEQYF. DNA for the CDR3: TGTGCCAGCAACTTAAATAAAGCGGACTACGAGCAGTACTTC.

The sample holds many counts of this clone. The V call is TRBV7-9, the J call TRBJ2-2; unclear D gene. This CDR3 is 12 amino acids long. The V gene's germline CDR1 is SEHNR and CDR2 FQNEAQ (reference sequence). V was pared by 1 base and J by 4 bases, with 1 base between. In DNA form, the CDR3 reads TGTGCCAGCAGCTTAGTCACCGGGGAGCTGTTTTTT. It is translated as CASSLVTGELFF.

This clone is labeled medium-sized (0.01 to 0.1%). The chain recombines TRBV12-3 or TRBV12-4 with TRBJ2-7, with TRBD1 as a possible D gene (6 bases). This CDR3 is 13 amino acids long. Trimming cost V 3 bases and J 5 bases, with 11 bases left between them. The CDR3 loop is CASSFTGTHEQYF. The CDR3 DNA reads as TGTGCCAGCAGTTTCACAGGGACCCACGAGCAGTACTTC.

There are many counts of this clone. This rearrangement joins TRBV18 to TRBJ2-7; perhaps TRBD2 as D (6 bases). Trimming pared 5 bases from V and 2 bases from J, leaving 13 bases between. Germline CDR1 is KGHSH and CDR2 is LQKENI. The CDR3 contains 14 residues. The CDR3 DNA follows: TGTGCCAGCTCAGATCCGGGAGCTCCCTACGAGCAGTACTTC. It encodes CASSDPGAPYEQYF.

Points on this clone: An end of the junction does not agree with germline; a read error may underlie this. The rearrangement joins TRBV11-1 to TRBJ2-3; possible D gene TRBD1, 6 bases. The germline V gene has CDR1 SGHAT and CDR2 FQDESV (reference sequence). CDR3 size: 15 residues. The CDR3 nucleotides read TGTGCCAGCAGCTTAGGGACAGTCCTCTCAGATGCGCAGTATTTT. Amino acids: CASSLGTVLSDAQYF.